This T cell receptor beta chain was captured in a study of blood T cell repertoires in COVID-19 (dated by TCRdb to 2020 to 2021). As for the study more broadly: Samples covering the acute and convalescent phases of COVID-19 were provided by collaborators in the United States, Italy and Spain. The prospective study material was composed of cDNA or gDNA derived from T cells, B-cell-depleted T cells, or PBMCs. Deeply sampled blood TCRbeta repertoires from subjects exposed to, actively infected with, or recovered from COVID-19 were included in the dataset. The repertoires were released in a freely available public database meant as a resource for research on the immune response to SARS-CoV-2. The samples were drawn from two sources: the first 160 participants of the ongoing ImmuneRACE study, and 1,200 or so subjects contributed by 6 global collaborators. Sample metadata almost always included a de-identified subject ID, COVID-19 status, age in years and sex. HLA class I and class II types, where available, came from metadata supplied by the sample provider rather than from assay-based typing.

TCRbeta CDR3 regions were amplified from genomic DNA using the immunoSEQ Assay, a bias-controlled multiplex PCR. On the authors' methods: Nucleated cell counts per sample were estimated from amplification of reference gene primers within the assay. To quantify the absolute abundance of each unique TCRbeta CDR3 rearrangement, sequence reads were collapsed and filtered. For each sample, productive Simpson clonality was calculated as the square root of Simpson's diversity index over productive rearrangements. In TCRdb, the immuneACCESS table is reduced to in-frame sequences with V and J assigned. These tables do not hold every clone; where another copy was compared, an unresolved V gene accounts for under half, and the others remain unexplained. V, J and clone size derive from that table, while D and trimming were established from the DNA sequence. The sample yields about 90,000 clones; about 85% were counted once. The top ten constitute over 12% of the sample.

On this clone: No antigen is known for it. The junction and the germline gene differ at one end; a read error may be behind it.

Whole blood was collected in K2EDTA tubes by collaborating institutions according to the institutions' own protocols. For TCRbeta analysis, collaborators shipped samples as frozen whole blood, isolated PBMCs, or DNA extracted from either of those sample types. Including the terminal cysteine and phenylalanine, the CDR3 comprises 13 residues. The sequence is cut down to CDR3 DNA, 39 bases in frame from base 1. Study-wide conclusions, independent of this receptor: Clinical and demographic metadata were provided uncurated, with the amount varying by source and participant.

The origin of this receptor is a male donor with acute or convalescent COVID-19. Sequenced input: peripheral blood. In this chain, TRBV12-3 or TRBV12-4 is recombined with TRBJ2-5; TRBD2 aligns with 7 central bases. The nucleotide sequence is given as TGTGCCAGCAGTTTGGGCGGGGGAACCGCCCTGAACTTC. Translated, it gives CASSLGGGTALNF.